This T cell receptor beta chain stems from a study of blood T cell repertoires in COVID-19. Study background: T cells, B-cell-depleted T cells, or PBMCs provided the cDNA or gDNA that served as material.

This clone was seen a single time. How the authors handled the data: Estimation of nucleated cell counts relied on the amplification of reference gene primers. The assay was immunoSEQ multiplex PCR, and TCRdb's table has in-frame clones only and misses some. The D gene and trimming were derived from the DNA, and the V and J assignments and clone size from that table. The sample holds approximately 110,000 clones, under 80% seen once. The length of the CDR3 is 15 residues. J lost 0 bases, V lost 4 bases, and 6 bases had no gene match. Looked up from germline, CDR1 is SGHRS and CDR2 is YFSETQ. This receptor was taken from a woman in her 70s with acute or convalescent COVID-19. The chain has TRBV5-1 and TRBJ1-2; 7 bases are a match to TRBD1. Sequenced sample: peripheral blood. The chain's CDR3 is CASSLGQRTNYGYTF. The CDR3 DNA follows: TGCGCCAGCAGCCTGGGACAGAGAACTAACTATGGCTACACCTTC.